The 10 T cell receptor beta chains listed next were all sequenced from one sample in a study of blood T cells in healthy people across ages. Sample-barcoded 5' priming and a J-beta primer mix drove a second PCR of about 7 to 11 cycles. One entry per CDR3 protein, called by TCRdb with MiXCR from the 5' RACE reads. The top ten hold around 3% of the sample, which has about 780,000 distinct CDR3 sequences, around a quarter seen once. Separately, the same data were catalogued under a study of T cells of mothers and their children.

The sample was blood. The receptor set was obtained from a boy aged 5-17 years in good health.

The rearrangement uses TRBV3-1 and TRBJ2-5, with 8 bases identical to TRBD2. Judging by the DNA end, TRBJ2-7 fits better; the J call may be wrong. Germline assignment: CDR1 LGHDT and CDR2 YNNKEL (reference sequence). This CDR3 is 15 amino acids long. CDR3 in amino acids: CASSQVWLAGYEQYF. The CDR3 DNA follows: TGTGCCAGCAGCCAAGTCTGGCTAGCGGGCTACGAGCAGTACTTC.

The J gene is TRBJ2-4, the V gene TRBV5-6; the D gene is possibly TRBD2 (5 bases). Trimming stripped 0 bases from V and 3 bases from J, with 13 bases between. Germline assignment: CDR1 SGHDT and CDR2 YYEEEE. The CDR3 has 16 amino acids. The CDR3 sequence: CASSLGGSLVKNIQYF. DNA for the CDR3: TGTGCCAGCAGCTTGGGAGGGTCCTTGGTCAAAAACATTCAGTACTTC.

The V call is TRBV6-5, the J call TRBJ2-3, with 8 nucleotides matching TRBD1. Germline V gene lookup returns CDR1 MNHEY and CDR2 SVGAGI. The CDR3 runs to 14 residues. Unmatched junction bases numbered 9, after V lost 8 bases and J lost 5 bases. CDR3 residues: CASGPRQGQDTQYF. DNA for the CDR3: TGTGCCAGCGGACCCCGACAGGGGCAAGATACGCAGTATTTT.

The V call is TRBV12-3 or TRBV12-4, the J call TRBJ1-5; TRBD1 matches 7 bases. The CDR3 is made up of 14 amino acids. The V segment lost 5 bases and the J segment 5 bases; nucleotides outside the gene matches: 6. CDR3 sequence (DNA): TGTGCCAGCAGTCCCGACAGGGAGGATCAGCCCCAGCATTTT. It is translated as CASSPDREDQPQHF.

This chain connects TRBV7-2 to TRBJ1-4; D is unclear. Germline CDR1 reads SGHTA; CDR2 reads FQGNSA. The CDR3 consists of 15 residues. Trimming pared 5 bases from V and 8 bases from J, leaving 18 bases between. The CDR3 loop reads CASSVRLAIGEKLFF. Here the CDR3 DNA reads TGTGCCAGCAGCGTCCGACTCGCAATCGGGGAAAAACTGTTTTTT.

This clonotype was seen ten or more times. The chain couples TRBV15 to TRBJ2-4; D is possibly TRBD2 (5 bases). The CDR3 has 16 amino acids. Germline V lookup: CDR1 LNHNV, CDR2 YYDKDF (reference sequence). V lost 1 base and J lost 8, with 18 bases in between. This chain's CDR3 is CATSRGGRRPSDIQYF. CDR3 in DNA: TGTGCCACCAGCAGAGGAGGGAGACGACCATCTGACATTCAGTACTTC.

This clonotype was detected ten times or more. The genes are TRBV3-1 and TRBJ2-3; possible D gene TRBD2, 5 bases. The CDR3 sequence is 14 residues long. Trimming shortened V by 0 bases and J by 1 base, and 5 bases separated the two germline ends. CDR1 is LGHDT, CDR2 YNNKEL, per germline (reference sequence). CDR3 coding DNA: TGTGCCAGCAGCCAAGAGGGAGGCACAGATACGCAGTATTTT. Protein sequence: CASSQEGGTDTQYF.

The chain has TRBV5-1 and TRBJ2-1; D assignment may be TRBD1 or TRBD2 (6 bases each). The germline V gene has CDR1 SGHRS and CDR2 YFSETQ. V lost 4 bases and J lost 2, with 16 bases in between. The CDR3 is made up of 16 amino acids. Here the CDR3 reads CASSAGGGTTYNEQFF. The CDR3, as DNA: TGCGCCAGCAGCGCTGGAGGGGGAACCACCTACAATGAGCAGTTCTTC.

The CDR3 DNA reads as TGTGCCAGCAGCCGTCGGGGGGCCGGACAAGAGACCCAGTACTTC. Translated, it gives CASSRRGAGQETQYF. V is TRBV11-2 and J is TRBJ2-5; possible D gene TRBD2, 7 bases. V lost 5 bases and J 2 bases, leaving 15 bases between the germline ends. This CDR3 has 15 amino acids. Germline V gives CDR1 SGHAT, CDR2 FQNNGV.

This clonotype was detected a few times. The chain employs TRBV25-1 and TRBJ2-4; TRBD1 matches 8 bases. CDR1 is MGHDK and CDR2 is SYGVNS in the germline V gene. The CDR3 has 12 amino acids. V lost 7 bases to trimming and J lost 7 bases; unmatched junction nucleotides: 3. CDR3 DNA sequence: TGTGCCAGCACAACAGGGGGGAACATTCAGTACTTC. Translating it yields CASTTGGNIQYF.